This record concerns one T cell receptor (beta chain) sequence. MiXCR, applied by TCRdb to the RT-PCR reads, yields one record per CDR3 protein. The top ten clones hold around 6.8% of a sample with about 400,000 distinct CDR3 sequences, 16% of them seen once. This entry belongs to a study of patients and donors after allogeneic stem cell transplantation. The CDR3 length is 13 residues. V was clipped by 5 bases and J by 6 bases, with 13 bases between them. The sequenced sample consisted of blood, either unsorted or a sorted T cell fraction (not recorded which). The chain links TRBV12-3 or TRBV12-4 to TRBJ1-1, with D uncertain. This TCR was sampled from a human donor who was either an allogeneic HSCT recipient or a stem cell or donor lymphocyte infusion donor (not recorded which). It is not recorded whose cells these are; they may come from a transplant donor. CDR3 DNA: TGTGCCAGCAGTCCCGGACTTTACGCTGAAGCTTTCTTT. Its translation is CASSPGLYAEAFF.